The 7 T cell receptor beta chains listed next were all sequenced from one sample in a study of shared clonotypes between healthy human individuals. In the naive CD8 group, cells lacked CD45RO and were positively selected for CCR7, so terminally differentiated effector memory CD45RA+ cells were left out. Sequencing was performed with immunoSEQ multiplex PCR; in TCRdb, only in-frame clones are kept and a portion is missing. Seen here are more than 550,000 clones, about 90% observed once, and the top ten hold roughly 22%. The sample was naive CD8+ T cells sorted from blood. Receptor source: a man in his thirties or forties in good health.

This clone was observed once. The rearrangement links TRBV6-5 to TRBJ2-1, with 9 bases that match TRBD1. Germline loops: CDR1 MNHEY, CDR2 SVGAGI. This CDR3 region has 15 residues. J gave up 3 bases and V 5 bases, and 5 bases lay outside the gene matches. CDR3 loop: CASSADRGGYNEQFF. CDR3 sequence (DNA): TGTGCCAGCAGTGCAGACAGGGGGGGCTACAATGAGCAGTTCTTC.

The chain employs TRBV6-1 and TRBJ2-7; D gene ambiguous. Germline CDR1 MNHNS, CDR2 SASEGT. V was pared by 3 bases and J by 5 bases, with 17 bases between. The CDR3 is 15 amino acids. CDR3 region: CASSDVDPWYNEQYF. DNA for the CDR3: TGTGCCAGCAGTGACGTGGATCCATGGTACAACGAGCAGTACTTC.

This clone was seen once. At one end, the junction sequence differs from germline, possibly due to a read error. The V call is TRBV28, the J call TRBJ2-2, with no clear D. CDR3 size: 11 residues. Germline V gives CDR1 MDHEN, CDR2 SYDVKM. CDR3 DNA sequence: TGTGCCAGCGGTTTCATCGGGGAGCTGTTTTTT. It translates to CASGFIGELFF.

The genes are TRBV2 and TRBJ1-5; D unresolved. The V and J ends lost 3 bases and 3 bases respectively, with 12 bases between them. Per the germline V gene, CDR1 is SNHLY and CDR2 is FYNNEI. The CDR3 spans 15 residues. CDR3 in amino acids: CASSDVMLANQPQHF. CDR3 nucleotides: TGTGCCAGCAGTGATGTGATGTTGGCCAATCAGCCCCAGCATTTT. Variable domain in full (rest from reference TRBV2 and TRBJ1-5): EPEVTQTPSHQVTQMGQEVILRCVPISNHLYFYWYRQILGQKVEFLVSFYNNEISEKSEIFDDQFSVERPDGSNFTLKIRSTKLEDSAMYFCASSDVMLANQPQHFGDGTRLSIL.

The chain links TRBV9 to TRBJ2-5; 8 bases are a match to TRBD2. V lost 5 bases to trimming and J lost 1 base; unmatched junction nucleotides: 4. The germline V gene has CDR1 SGDLS and CDR2 YYNGEE. The CDR3 extends over 14 amino acids. CDR3 in DNA: TGTGCCAGCAGGGGTAGCGGGGCCCAAGAGACCCAGTACTTC. Protein sequence: CASRGSGAQETQYF.

The rearrangement joins TRBV29-1 to TRBJ1-1, with D possibly matching TRBD1 (5 bases). Germline assignment: CDR1 SQVTM and CDR2 ANQGSEA. CDR3 length: 13 residues. Trimming left V 6 bases short and J 6 bases short, with 17 bases between. CDR3 residues: CSVGRGKDAEAFF. The CDR3 DNA sequence: TGCAGCGTCGGGAGGGGTAAGGACGCTGAAGCTTTCTTT.

The chain recombines TRBV7-2 with TRBJ1-5; the D is unclear. Trimming cost V 1 base and J 3 bases, with 10 bases left between them. This CDR3 spans 15 amino acids. Per the germline V gene, CDR1 is SGHTA and CDR2 is FQGNSA. The CDR3 bases are TGTGCCAGCAGCTTAGGCGGAGAGCCCAATCAGCCCCAGCATTTT. This encodes CASSLGGEPNQPQHF.